Below, one T cell receptor (beta chain) is given with its context. All trial patients relapsed after autologous stem cell transplantation. Starting with thawed PBMCs, CD4+ T cells were purified by magnetic negative selection. This record comes from a study of PD-1 blockade in classical Hodgkin lymphoma. Using immunoSEQ multiplex PCR, the repertoire was profiled, and TCRdb retains in-frame clones only, with some absent. The sample includes approximately 17,000 clones, around four fifths of them seen just once. The V segment lost 1 base and the J segment 7 bases; nucleotides outside the gene matches: 7. From germline, CDR1 is SEHNR and CDR2 FQNEAQ (reference sequence). The CDR3 length is 16 residues.

This specimen consisted of CD4+ T cells from blood, obtained at baseline. The chain joins TRBV7-9 to TRBJ2-1, with 10 positions matching TRBD2. This receptor was obtained from a human donor with classical Hodgkin lymphoma. CDR3 coding DNA: TGTGCCAGCAGCTTAGGTAGCGGGAGGCCGAAAAATGAGCAGTTCTTC. Encoded protein: CASSLGSGRPKNEQFF.